Shown below are 24 T cell receptor beta chains from a single sample sequenced in a study of human T cells and chemical hapten exposure. MiXCR, run by TCRdb on the RACE reads, gives a single entry per CDR3 protein. The sample records about 110,000 distinct CDR3 sequences, 9% to 9.5% being singletons. The time point here: patch test 2, 6 weeks after DPC sensitization. As to treatment: therapeutic diphenylcyclopropenone sensitization with weekly scalp DPC. The sample in question was whole blood, obtained in connection with sensitization to the hapten diphenylcyclopropenone (DPC). These receptors were collected from a woman aged 35 to 49 with alopecia areata. Some clones in this sample may be carry-over from other donors' samples.

This chain joins TRBV5-1 and TRBJ1-3, with 9 bases fitting TRBD1. This CDR3 is 17 amino acids long. J gave up 0 bases and V 4 bases, and 8 bases lay outside the gene matches. The V gene's germline CDR1 is SGHRS and CDR2 YFSETQ. The CDR3: CASSLGGTGSSGNTIYF. The CDR3, as DNA: TGCGCCAGCAGCCTGGGGGGGACAGGGTCCTCTGGAAACACCATATATTTT.

This clonotype was counted ten times or more. The chain links TRBV5-1 to TRBJ1-5; tentatively, D is TRBD1 (5 bases). Germline V gene data show CDR1 as SGHRS and CDR2 as YFSETQ. This CDR3 contains 14 residues. The germline V and J ends were trimmed by 4 bases and 6 bases, with 14 bases remaining between them. CDR3 sequence (DNA): TGCGCCAGCAGCCCCCTGGAGGGGAGTCAGCCCCAGCATTTT. Its protein is CASSPLEGSQPQHF.

This clonotype was seen a few times. This sequence joins TRBV7-6 and TRBJ2-5; no clear D. This CDR3 spans 16 amino acids. Germline-derived CDR1 and CDR2 are SGHVS and FNYEAQ. V was clipped by 5 bases and J by 5 bases, with 21 bases between them. The CDR3 DNA reads as TGTGCCAGCAGCCCACTTCGGTCGTCAAGTTCGGAGACCCAGTACTTC. As protein: CASSPLRSSSSETQYF.

Ten or more counts support this clonotype. This chain connects TRBV18 to TRBJ2-7; D may be TRBD1 or TRBD2 (6 bases each). V gave up 6 bases and J gave up 5 bases, with 17 bases separating them. Germline values: CDR1 KGHSH, CDR2 LQKENI. The CDR3 consists of 14 residues. The CDR3 coding sequence is TGTGCCAGCTCCCGACGGGGGCAACAAGACGAGCAGTACTTC. This encodes CASSRRGQQDEQYF.

This clonotype was detected many times. The V call is TRBV6-5, the J call TRBJ2-7, with a possible D match to TRBD1 (7 bases). The CDR3 sequence is 14 residues long. CDR1 and CDR2 from the germline V gene are MNHEY and SVGAGI. Trimming removed 3 bases from V and 6 bases from J, with 15 bases in between. The CDR3 protein is CASSYGRGASEQYF. The CDR3 nucleotides read TGTGCCAGCAGTTATGGCAGGGGGGCGAGCGAGCAGTACTTC.

The CDR3 reads CASSLGPVPYHTEAFF. In nucleotides, the CDR3 is TGTGCCAGCAGCTTAGGTCCAGTCCCATACCACACTGAAGCTTTCTTT. This rearrangement joins TRBV7-2 to TRBJ1-1; D is unclear. The ends were cut back, 1 base at V and 3 bases at J, with 15 bases in the middle. The CDR3 consists of 16 residues. In germline, CDR1 is SGHTA, CDR2 FQGNSA.

This clonotype came up many times. The J gene is TRBJ1-3, the V gene TRBV3-1, with D maybe TRBD1 (5 bases). V was pared by 6 bases and J by 0 bases, with 9 bases between. This CDR3 spans 14 amino acids. CDR1 is LGHDT and CDR2 is YNNKEL in the germline V gene (reference sequence). CDR3: CASRDSDSGNTIYF. The CDR3 bases are TGTGCCAGCAGAGACAGCGACTCTGGAAACACCATATATTTT.

The chain has TRBV4-2 and TRBJ2-1; D possibly corresponds to TRBD1 (5 bases). The CDR3 runs 20 residues. V was trimmed by 3 bases and J by 3 bases, leaving 27 bases between them. Germline lookup yields CDR1 LGHNA and CDR2 YNFKEQ. Here the CDR3 DNA reads TGTGCCAGCAGCCAGAGAGACAGCGCGGATCTGGGGTCCGGCTACAATGAGCAGTTCTTC. Amino acids: CASSQRDSADLGSGYNEQFF.

This clonotype was counted many times. This rearrangement joins TRBV6-5 to TRBJ1-1; D ambiguous. CDR3 length: 15 residues. V lost 2 bases to trimming and J lost 3 bases, with 13 bases between them. CDR1 and CDR2 (germline): MNHEY, SVGAGI. This CDR3 is CASSYSRTSDTEAFF. CDR3 sequence (DNA): TGTGCCAGCAGTTACAGTAGGACCTCCGACACTGAAGCTTTCTTT.

Worth noting for this clonotype: One junction end disagrees with the germline gene, perhaps due to a read error. The rearrangement links TRBV27 to TRBJ1-1; tentative D call: TRBD1 (6 bases). Germline loops: CDR1 MNHEY, CDR2 SMNVEV (reference sequence). The CDR3 is 14 amino acids. CDR3 in DNA: TGTGCCAGCAATTTAGCCCGGGGGCTGCCTGAAGCTTTCTTT. Translation: CASNLARGLPEAFF.

This clonotype was seen more than once but under ten times. The V and J genes are TRBV12-3 or TRBV12-4 and TRBJ1-1, with D uncertain. The CDR3 loop spans 15 amino acids. V gave up 5 bases and J gave up 5 bases, with 18 bases separating them. The CDR3 region has the DNA TGTGCCAGCAGTGCCGCCGGAAGGGTTCAAACTGAAGCTTTCTTT. This codes for CASSAAGRVQTEAFF.

This clonotype has a count of ten or more. The chain couples TRBV4-1 to TRBJ2-5; D ambiguous. Trimming took 1 base from V and 5 from J, leaving 8 bases between them. In germline, CDR1 is MGHRA, CDR2 YSYEKL. The CDR3 covers 13 residues. CDR3 region: CASSQGVVETQYF. CDR3 nucleotide sequence: TGCGCCAGCAGCCAAGGGGTTGTGGAGACCCAGTACTTC.

This clonotype was observed a few times. The CDR3 sequence: CASRPSGGQVYNEQFF. Here the CDR3 DNA reads TGTGCCAGCAGACCTAGCGGGGGGCAGGTCTACAATGAGCAGTTCTTC. The rearrangement joins TRBV11-2 to TRBJ2-1, with 11 positions matching TRBD2. CDR1 is SGHAT, CDR2 FQNNGV, per germline. The CDR3 covers 16 residues. Losses at the gene ends were 6 bases for V and 3 bases for J; bases not matched to a gene: 7.

This clonotype was seen many times. Mismatch with germline at one junction end may stem from a read error. The CDR3 DNA reads TGTGCCAGCAGAGAAGACAGGACAGGACCAGATACGCAGTATTTT. Protein: CASREDRTGPDTQYF. V and J are TRBV2 and TRBJ2-3; 7 bases fit TRBD1. CDR1 is SNHLY, CDR2 FYNNEI, per germline. The CDR3 loop spans 15 amino acids.

This clonotype has a handful of counts. The chain links TRBV7-6 to TRBJ1-2; 8 bases map to TRBD1. Germline loops: CDR1 SGHVS, CDR2 FNYEAQ. The CDR3 runs to 15 residues. Losses at the gene ends were 4 bases for V and 4 bases for J; bases not matched to a gene: 8. The CDR3 DNA sequence: TGTGCCAGCAGCTCCAGACAGGGGCTCCTCTATGGCTACACCTTC. Translation: CASSSRQGLLYGYTF.

This clonotype was counted between two and nine times. This chain connects TRBV4-1 to TRBJ2-1, with D perhaps TRBD2 (5 bases). The V gene's germline CDR1 is MGHRA and CDR2 YSYEKL. V dropped 1 base and J dropped 10 bases, with 14 bases sitting between them. The CDR3 contains 14 residues. CDR3 loop: CASSQGRSGDEQFF. The CDR3, as DNA: TGCGCCAGCAGCCAAGGAAGGAGCGGAGACGAGCAGTTCTTC.

This clonotype has more than one count but fewer than ten. The DNA for the CDR3 is TGTGCCAGCAGCGTAGCACTAGCGGGGTACGGGGAGCTGTTTTTT. Translation: CASSVALAGYGELFF. This chain joins TRBV9 and TRBJ2-2; 10 bases match TRBD2. Trimming cost V 0 bases and J 7 bases; bases outside gene matches: 3. Germline V lookup: CDR1 SGDLS, CDR2 YYNGEE. This CDR3 is 15 amino acids long.

This clonotype was found many times. This sequence joins TRBV18 and TRBJ2-3, with D maybe TRBD1 (5 bases). CDR1 is KGHSH and CDR2 is LQKENI in the germline V gene. Trimming left V 3 bases short and J 0 bases short, with 13 bases between. The CDR3 loop spans 16 amino acids. The CDR3 sequence is CASSPQGATSTDTQYF. CDR3 DNA: TGTGCCAGCTCACCCCAGGGCGCCACTAGCACAGATACGCAGTATTTT.

The table lists this clonotype with many counts. This rearrangement joins TRBV7-9 to TRBJ2-6; D unresolved. V was pared by 1 base and J by 0 bases, with 16 bases between. This CDR3 has 19 residues. Germline V gene lookup returns CDR1 SEHNR and CDR2 FQNEAQ (reference sequence). The CDR3 loop is CASSLGWTRLSSGANVLTF. CDR3 sequence (DNA): TGTGCCAGCAGCTTAGGCTGGACCCGTCTGAGCTCTGGGGCCAACGTCCTGACTTTC.

This clonotype was counted ten times or more. The chain couples TRBV19 to TRBJ1-1; D not certain. CDR1 and CDR2 (germline): LNHDA, SQIVND (reference sequence). There are 13 residues in the CDR3. V was shortened by 6 bases and J by 4 bases, with 12 bases between the two germline ends. The CDR3 DNA follows: TGTGCCAGTAGACTGCGCGGGATCACTGAAGCTTTCTTT. Protein sequence: CASRLRGITEAFF.

The chain links TRBV18 to TRBJ2-6; D unresolved. The CDR3 runs to 16 residues. Germline V gene sequence: CDR1 KGHSH, CDR2 LQKENI. V was clipped by 3 bases and J by 3 bases, with 12 bases between them. DNA of the CDR3: TGTGCCAGCTCACCGAGTTTCTTAGATGGGGCCAACGTCCTGACTTTC. Translation gives CASSPSFLDGANVLTF.

This clonotype came up many times. The CDR3 bases are TGCGCCAGCAGCTTCTGGGATCATAATTCACCCCTCCACTTT. It codes for CASSFWDHNSPLHF. This chain joins TRBV5-1 and TRBJ1-6; D ambiguous. The germline gives CDR1 SGHRS, CDR2 YFSETQ. This CDR3 region has 14 residues. V was clipped by 2 bases and J by 5 bases, with 8 bases between them. Full variable domain (outside the CDR3, taken from reference TRBV5-1 and TRBJ1-6): KAGVTQTPRYLIKTRGQQVTLSCSPISGHRSVSWYQQTPGQGLQFLFEYFSETQRNKGNFPGRFSGRQFSNSRSEMNVSTLELGDSALYLCASSFWDHNSPLHFGNGTRLTVT.

This clonotype was detected ten times or more. The gene calls are TRBV28 and TRBJ1-1, with a tentative D call TRBD1 (5 bases). Trimming took 7 bases from V and 9 from J, leaving 15 bases between them. The CDR3 has 12 residues. Germline CDR1 reads MDHEN; CDR2 reads SYDVKM. The CDR3 here is CASTRDETKAFF. CDR3 nucleotides: TGTGCCAGCACCCGGGACGAGACCAAAGCTTTCTTT.

The CDR3, as DNA: TGCGCCAGCAGCCTCGGACTAGCGGGGGCCCTAAGCTCCTACGAGCAGTACTTC. This translates into CASSLGLAGALSSYEQYF. The chain carries TRBV4-1 and TRBJ2-7, with 13 positions matching TRBD2. Unmatched junction bases numbered 9, after V lost 4 bases and J lost 0 bases. This CDR3 comprises 18 residues. Germline V lookup: CDR1 MGHRA, CDR2 YSYEKL.